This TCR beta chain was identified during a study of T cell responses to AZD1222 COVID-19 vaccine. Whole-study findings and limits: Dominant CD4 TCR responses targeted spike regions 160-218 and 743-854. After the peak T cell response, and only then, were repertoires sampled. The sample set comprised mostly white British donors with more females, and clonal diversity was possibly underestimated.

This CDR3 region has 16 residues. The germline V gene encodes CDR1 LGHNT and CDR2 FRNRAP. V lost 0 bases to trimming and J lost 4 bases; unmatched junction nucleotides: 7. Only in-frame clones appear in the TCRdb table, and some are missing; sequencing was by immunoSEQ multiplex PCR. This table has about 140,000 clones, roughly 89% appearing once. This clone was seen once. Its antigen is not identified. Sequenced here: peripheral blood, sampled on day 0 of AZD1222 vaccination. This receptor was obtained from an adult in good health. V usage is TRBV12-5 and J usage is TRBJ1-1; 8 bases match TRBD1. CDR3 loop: CASGLVVTGEVTEAFF. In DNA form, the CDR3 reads TGTGCTAGTGGTTTGGTCGTGACAGGGGAAGTCACTGAAGCTTTCTTT.